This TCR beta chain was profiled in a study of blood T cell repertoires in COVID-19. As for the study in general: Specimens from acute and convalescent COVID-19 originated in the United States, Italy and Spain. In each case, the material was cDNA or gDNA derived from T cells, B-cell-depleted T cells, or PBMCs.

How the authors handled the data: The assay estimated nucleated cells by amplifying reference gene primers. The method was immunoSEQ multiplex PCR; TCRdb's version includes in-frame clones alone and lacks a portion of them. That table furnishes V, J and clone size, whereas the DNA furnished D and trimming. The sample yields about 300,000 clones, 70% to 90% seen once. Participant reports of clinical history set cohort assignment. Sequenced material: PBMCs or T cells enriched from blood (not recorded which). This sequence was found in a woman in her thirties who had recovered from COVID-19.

The CDR3 loop is CASSATGSPGELFF. The CDR3 DNA reads as TGTGCCAGCAGCGCCACAGGGAGTCCCGGGGAGCTGTTTTTT. This rearrangement joins TRBV7-8 to TRBJ2-2; tentatively, D is TRBD1 (6 bases). The CDR3 sequence is 14 residues long. V dropped 5 bases and J dropped 6 bases, with 13 bases sitting between them. Germline-derived CDR1 and CDR2 are SGHVS and FQNEAQ.